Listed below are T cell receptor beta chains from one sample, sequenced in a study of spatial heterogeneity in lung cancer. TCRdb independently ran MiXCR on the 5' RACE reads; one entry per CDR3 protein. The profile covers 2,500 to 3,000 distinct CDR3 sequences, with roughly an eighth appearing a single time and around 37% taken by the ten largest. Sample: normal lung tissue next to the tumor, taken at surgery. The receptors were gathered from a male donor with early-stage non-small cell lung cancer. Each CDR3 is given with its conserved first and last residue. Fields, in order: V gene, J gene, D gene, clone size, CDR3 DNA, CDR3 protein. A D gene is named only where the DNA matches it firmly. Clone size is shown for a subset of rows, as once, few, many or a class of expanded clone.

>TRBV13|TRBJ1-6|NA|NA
TGTGCCAGCAGCCCGCGGGCTCTTAATTCACCCCTCCACTTT
CASSPRALNSPLHF
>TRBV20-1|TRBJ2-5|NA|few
TGCAGTGCTAGAGTGGAAGCTCCAGAGACCCAGTACTTC
CSARVEAPETQYF
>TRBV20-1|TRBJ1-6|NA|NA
TGCAGTGCTAGAAAAACAGGGTGGAATTCACCCCTCCACTTT
CSARKTGWNSPLHF
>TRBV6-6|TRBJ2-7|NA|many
TGTGCCAGCAGTTATCAGGGGCAGCAGTACTTC
CASSYQGQQYF
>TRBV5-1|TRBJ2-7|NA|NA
TGCGCCAGCAGCTTGGGAGGGATCTACGAGCAGTACTTC
CASSLGGIYEQYF
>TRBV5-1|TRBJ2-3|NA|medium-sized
TGCGCCAGCAGCTTGCCGAGGGGAGATACGCAGTATTTT
CASSLPRGDTQYF
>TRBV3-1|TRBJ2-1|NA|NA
TGTGCCAGCGGGGGGATAGGGAATGAGCAGTTCTTC
CASGGIGNEQFF
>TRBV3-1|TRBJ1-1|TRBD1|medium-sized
TGTGCCAGCAGCCTGGGGACAGGGGACACTGAAGCTTTCTTT
CASSLGTGDTEAFF
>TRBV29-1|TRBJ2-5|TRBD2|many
TGCAGCGTTGAAACTCTAGCGGGAGCACGGGAGACCCAGTACTTC
CSVETLAGARETQYF
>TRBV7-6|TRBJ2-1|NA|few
TGTGCCAGCTCTTATAGCAGTCTCTCCTACAATGAGCAGTTCTTC
CASSYSSLSYNEQFF
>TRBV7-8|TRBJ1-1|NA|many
TGTGCCAGCAGCTTAGGAGGGGGGAACACTGAAGCTTTCTTT
CASSLGGGNTEAFF
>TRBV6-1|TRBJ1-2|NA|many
TGTGCCAGCGAGAGGAGCGCAGGACGAGGCTACACCTTC
CASERSAGRGYTF
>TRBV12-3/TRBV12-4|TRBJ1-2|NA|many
TGTGCCAGCAGTTTATCGACGGTGAGAACTGGCTACACCTTC
CASSLSTVRTGYTF
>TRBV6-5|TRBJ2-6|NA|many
TGTGCCAGCAGCTTAGCTTCTGGGGCCAACGTCCTGACTTTC
CASSLASGANVLTF
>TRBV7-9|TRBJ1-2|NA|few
TGTGCCAGCAGAGGGGGGCCCTATGGCTACACCTTC
CASRGGPYGYTF
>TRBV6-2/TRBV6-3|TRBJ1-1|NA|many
TGTGCCAGCAGTTACGGCGGGGGAGTGAACACTGAAGCTTTCTTT
CASSYGGGVNTEAFF
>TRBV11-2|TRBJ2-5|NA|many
TGTGCCAGCAGCTTTGGGAGCCTCCAAGAGACCCAGTACTTC
CASSFGSLQETQYF
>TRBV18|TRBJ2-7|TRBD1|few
TGTGCCAGCTCATTGACAGGGGTACACTACGAGCAGTACTTC
CASSLTGVHYEQYF
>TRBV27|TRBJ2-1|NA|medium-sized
TGTGCCAGCAGTGCGGGACCCTACAATGAGCAGTTCTTC
CASSAGPYNEQFF
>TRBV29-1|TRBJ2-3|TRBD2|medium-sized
TGCAGCACCACGGGACTAGCGGGCACAGATACGCAGTATTTT
CSTTGLAGTDTQYF
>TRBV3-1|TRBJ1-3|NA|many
TGTGCCAGCAGCCAAGGGCAGGCCTCTGGAAACACCATATATTTT
CASSQGQASGNTIYF
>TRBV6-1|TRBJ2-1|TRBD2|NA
TGTGCCAGCATCATAATAGCGGGAGAGCACAATGTGCAGTTCTTC
CASIIIAGEHNVQFF
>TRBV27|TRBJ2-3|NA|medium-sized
TGTGCCAGCAGTTTTCAGCACCGCACAGATACGCAGTATTTT
CASSFQHRTDTQYF
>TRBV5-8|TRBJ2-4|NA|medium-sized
TGTGCCAGCAGCTTGGGGCTCGTCCTAGCCAAAAACATTCAGTACTTC
CASSLGLVLAKNIQYF
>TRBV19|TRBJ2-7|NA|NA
TGTGCCAGTAGTATATCGACGACGCCGGCCAACGAGCAGTACTTC
CASSISTTPANEQYF